This T cell receptor (beta chain) was sequenced during a study of T cells after yellow fever vaccination. V was pared by 2 bases and J by 2 bases, with 4 bases of the junction left unmatched. Germline V gene data show CDR1 as SGHKS and CDR2 as YYEKEE (reference sequence). The CDR3 is made up of 15 amino acids. MiXCR, run by TCRdb on the 5' RACE reads, gives a single entry per CDR3 protein. The top ten clones hold about 40% of a sample with 150,000 to 200,000 distinct CDR3 sequences, approximately 9.9% of them seen once. Study results and caveats: Any FACS-sorted repertoire could hold abundant clonotypes that contaminate it from the bulk population. Overlap between CD4 and CD8 compartments was detected for a small share of clonotypes.

This clonotype has more than one count but fewer than ten. The antigen is undetermined. The starting material was CD8+ T cells sorted from PBMCs, obtained 45 days after the yellow fever booster vaccination. The V and J genes are TRBV5-5 and TRBJ2-1; TRBD2 agrees at 7 bases. The clonotype originates from a man aged 18 to 29 who received the YFV17D yellow fever vaccine. As DNA, the CDR3 is TGTGCCAGCAGCTTCAGCGGGGCTCCCTACAATGAGCAGTTCTTC. This gives the protein CASSFSGAPYNEQFF.